Listed below are T cell receptor beta chains from one sample, sequenced in a study of T-cell reconstitution after alpha-beta-depleted transplantation in children. One entry per CDR3 protein, called by TCRdb with MiXCR from the PCR reads. Of about 540,000 distinct CDR3 sequences listed, 15% to 20% are singletons. The material sequenced was PBMCs from the stem cell graft donor, taken from the stem cell graft. The receptors shown here come from a human donor who donated a stem cell graft to a child with acute lymphoblastic leukemia. CDR3s include the opening cysteine and the closing phenylalanine or tryptophan.

j_call,v_call,cdr3_length,cdr3_aa
TRBJ2-5,TRBV7-8,15,CASSLVAGRLETQYF
TRBJ2-7,TRBV5-1,14,CASSMDRRTYEQYF
TRBJ2-5,TRBV10-3,14,CAISESYSQETQYF
TRBJ1-1,TRBV15,12,CATAGGGTEAFF
TRBJ1-6,TRBV18,14,CASPPGLRKGPLHF
TRBJ2-7,TRBV29-1,16,CSAGGTSGRAWYEQYF
TRBJ2-7,TRBV30,14,CAQSVRDRGYEQYF
TRBJ2-1,TRBV5-1,18,CASSLVAGGPLGSNEQFF
TRBJ2-3,TRBV20-1,16,CSARDPGGGSTDTQYF
TRBJ2-2,TRBV7-9,17,CASSLNSGTPHTGELFF
TRBJ1-6,TRBV30,15,CAWSLTADSDSPLHF
TRBJ2-1,TRBV9,15,CASSPRLAGDNEQFF
TRBJ2-3,TRBV12-3/TRBV12-4,16,CASSSSGDWVPDTQYF
TRBJ1-5,TRBV18,15,CASSPSQGSNQPQHF